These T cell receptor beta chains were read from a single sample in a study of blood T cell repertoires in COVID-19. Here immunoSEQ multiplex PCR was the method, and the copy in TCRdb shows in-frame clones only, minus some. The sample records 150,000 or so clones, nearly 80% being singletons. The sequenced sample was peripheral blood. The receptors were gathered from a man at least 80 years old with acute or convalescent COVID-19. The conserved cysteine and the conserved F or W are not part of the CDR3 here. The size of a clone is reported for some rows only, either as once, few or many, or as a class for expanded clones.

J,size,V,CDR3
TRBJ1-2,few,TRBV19,ASSMSGRVGGYT
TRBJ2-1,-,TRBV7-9,ASSLVAGVNNEQF
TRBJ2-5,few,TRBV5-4,ASSWSTGGGEETQY
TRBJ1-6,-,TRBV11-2,ASSQNRGAYNSPLH
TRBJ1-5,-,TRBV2,ASSQQRAASNQPQH
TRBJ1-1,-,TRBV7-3,ASSLLRYTEAF
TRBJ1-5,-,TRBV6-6,ASSYSGQSQH
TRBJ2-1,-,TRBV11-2,ASSRNEQF
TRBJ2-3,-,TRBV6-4,ASSAGTSGSTDTQY
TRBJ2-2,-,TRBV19,ASTSARGRNGELF
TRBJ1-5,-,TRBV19,ASSTPQGGGQPQH
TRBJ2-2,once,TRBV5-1,ASSPRAGPNTGELF
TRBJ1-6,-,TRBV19,ASSLGTGENSPLH
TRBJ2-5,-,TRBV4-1,ASSQSLSPAGEEAQY
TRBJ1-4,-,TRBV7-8,ASSLALGSTREEKLF
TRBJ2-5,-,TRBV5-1,ASSPGTVQETQY
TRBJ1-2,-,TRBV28,ASSGGTGTGYT
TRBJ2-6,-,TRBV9,ASSVGGQGAVAGANVLT
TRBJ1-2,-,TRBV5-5,ASSLRQGQGRGGYT
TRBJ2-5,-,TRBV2,ASSGRTSEETQY
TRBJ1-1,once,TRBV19,ASSVGQQNTEAF
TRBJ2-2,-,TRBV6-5,ASREGASGELF
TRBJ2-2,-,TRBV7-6,ASSSRVGYTGELF
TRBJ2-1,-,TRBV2,ATQRLAGGSSYNEQF
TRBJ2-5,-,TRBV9,ASSPKGGGVIETQY
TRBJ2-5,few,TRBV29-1,SAQRGSGGAGQETQY
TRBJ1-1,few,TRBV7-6,ASSPGLSLGNTEAF
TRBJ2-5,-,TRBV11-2,ASSSQGYQETQY
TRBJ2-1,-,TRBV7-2,ASSLDSNNEQF
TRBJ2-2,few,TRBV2,ASSITGWGTGELF
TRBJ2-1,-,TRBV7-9,ASSLARGGGAYNEQF
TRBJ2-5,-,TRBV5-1,ASSLTRVGCETQY
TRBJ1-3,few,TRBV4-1,ASSQAGQGEPGNTIY
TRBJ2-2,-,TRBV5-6,ASSLALLSGELF
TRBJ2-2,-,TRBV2,ASSGGLIAGELF
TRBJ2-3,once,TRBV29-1,SVGFGAGGAGDTQY
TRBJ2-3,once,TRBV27,ASSFTQLTDTQY
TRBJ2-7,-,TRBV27,ASSFSTRGMGEQY
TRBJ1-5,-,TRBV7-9,ASSSTGNQPQH
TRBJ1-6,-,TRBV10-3,AISQEQGAGSPLH
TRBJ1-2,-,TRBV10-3,AITGTDLGDYGYT
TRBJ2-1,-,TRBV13,ASSPKRGTSGGDWWNEQF
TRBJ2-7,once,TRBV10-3,AISGRDRGPYEQY
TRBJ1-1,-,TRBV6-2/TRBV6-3,ASSHTTGRFTEAF
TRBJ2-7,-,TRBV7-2,ASSFHGTSSYEQY
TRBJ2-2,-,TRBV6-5,ASSYRRGNTGELF
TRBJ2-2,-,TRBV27,ASSLIRGQSGELF
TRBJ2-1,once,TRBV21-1,ASSKAKGAGPKKNEQF
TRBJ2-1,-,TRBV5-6,ASSLQGTSSYNEQF
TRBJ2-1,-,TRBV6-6,ASSYGTGNEQF
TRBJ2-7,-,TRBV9,ASSVGAGTGASYEQY
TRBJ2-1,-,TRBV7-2,ASSFFGGASNEQF